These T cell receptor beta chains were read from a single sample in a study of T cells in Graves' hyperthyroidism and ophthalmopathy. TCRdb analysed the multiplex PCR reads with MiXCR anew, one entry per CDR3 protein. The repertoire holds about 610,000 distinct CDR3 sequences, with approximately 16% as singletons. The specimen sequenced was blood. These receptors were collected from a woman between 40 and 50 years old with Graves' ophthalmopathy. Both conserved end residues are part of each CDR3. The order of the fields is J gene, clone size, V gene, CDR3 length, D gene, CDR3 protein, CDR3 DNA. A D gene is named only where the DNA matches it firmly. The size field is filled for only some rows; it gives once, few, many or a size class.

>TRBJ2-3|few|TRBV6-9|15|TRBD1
CASSYSDRGTDTQYF
TGTGCCAGCAGTTATTCGGACAGGGGGACAGATACGCAGTATTTT
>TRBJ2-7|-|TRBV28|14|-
CASSSGSSSYEQYF
TGTGCCAGCAGTTCGGGATCCAGCTCCTACGAGCAGTACTTC
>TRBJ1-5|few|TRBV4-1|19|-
CASSQGPATAGPHNQPQHF
TGCGCCAGCAGCCAAGGTCCTGCGACAGCGGGACCCCATAATCAGCCCCAGCATTTT
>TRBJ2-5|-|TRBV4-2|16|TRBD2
CASSQGVAGGQETQYF
TGTGCCAGCAGCCAAGGTGTAGCGGGGGGACAAGAGACCCAGTACTTC
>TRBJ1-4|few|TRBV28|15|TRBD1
CASGQLTGHYEKLFF
TGTGCCAGCGGACAGCTGACAGGGCATTATGAAAAACTGTTTTTT
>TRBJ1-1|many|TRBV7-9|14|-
CASSLLTVNTEAFF
TGTGCCAGCAGTCTACTGACAGTAAACACTGAAGCTTTCTTT
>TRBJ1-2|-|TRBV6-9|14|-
CASSSSDGNYGYTF
TGTGCCAGCAGTTCCTCCGACGGCAACTATGGCTACACCTTC
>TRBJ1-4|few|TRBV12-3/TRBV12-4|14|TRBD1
CASSPAGGVGKLFF
TGTGCCAGCAGCCCTGCAGGGGGCGTTGGGAAACTGTTTTTT
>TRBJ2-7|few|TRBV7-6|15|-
CASSSREGSYYEQYF
TGTGCCAGCAGCTCGCGAGAAGGATCATATTACGAGCAGTACTTC
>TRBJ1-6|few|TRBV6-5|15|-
CASSYGLSYNSPLHF
TGTGCCAGCAGTTACGGCCTCTCCTATAATTCACCCCTCCACTTT
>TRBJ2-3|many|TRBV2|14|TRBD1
CASRGQNPTDTQYF
TGTGCCAGCAGGGGACAGAACCCCACAGATACGCAGTATTTT
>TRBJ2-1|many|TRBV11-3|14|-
CASSTEVDHNEQFF
TGTGCCAGCAGCACCGAGGTGGACCACAATGAGCAGTTCTTC
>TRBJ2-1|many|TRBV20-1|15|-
CSASERGGSYNEQFF
TGCAGTGCTAGTGAAAGGGGAGGTTCCTACAATGAGCAGTTCTTC
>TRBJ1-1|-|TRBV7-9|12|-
CASSSPYTEAFF
TGTGCCAGCAGCTCCCCGTACACTGAAGCTTTCTTT
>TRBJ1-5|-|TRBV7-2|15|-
CASSSFQGFNQPQHF
TGTGCCAGCAGCTCATTTCAGGGTTTCAATCAGCCCCAGCATTTT
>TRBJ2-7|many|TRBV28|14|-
CASFGGPSSYEQYF
TGTGCCAGCTTCGGCGGGCCGAGCTCCTACGAGCAGTACTTC
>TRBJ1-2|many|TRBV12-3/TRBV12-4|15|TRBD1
CASSFPSTGSYGYTF
TGTGCCAGCAGTTTCCCCTCGACAGGGAGCTATGGCTACACCTTC
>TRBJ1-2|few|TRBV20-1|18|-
CSAYGRPPLEALSIGYTF
TGCAGTGCCTATGGGAGACCACCTTTGGAGGCATTGTCGATTGGCTACACCTTC
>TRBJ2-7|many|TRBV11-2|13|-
CASSLSRESEQYF
TGTGCCAGCAGCTTAAGCAGGGAATCCGAGCAGTACTTC
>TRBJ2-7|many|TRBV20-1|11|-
CSAFLRDEQYF
TGCAGTGCTTTCCTGCGGGACGAGCAGTACTTC
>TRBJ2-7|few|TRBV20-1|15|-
CSAREVGTGAYEQYF
TGCAGTGCTAGAGAAGTAGGGACCGGAGCCTACGAGCAGTACTTC
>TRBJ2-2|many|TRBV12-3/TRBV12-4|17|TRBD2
CASSSSPGGEGTGELFF
TGTGCCAGCAGTTCTTCCCCTGGGGGGGAGGGGACCGGGGAGCTGTTTTTT
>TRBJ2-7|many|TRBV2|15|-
CASRAEGQPGYEQYF
TGTGCCAGCAGGGCAGAAGGACAACCTGGCTACGAGCAGTACTTC
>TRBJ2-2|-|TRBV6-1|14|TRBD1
CASRGQGKAGELFF
TGTGCCAGCAGAGGACAGGGAAAGGCCGGGGAGCTGTTTTTT
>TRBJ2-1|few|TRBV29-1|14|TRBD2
CSVGAGGGYNEQFF
TGCAGCGTTGGGGCGGGGGGCGGTTACAATGAGCAGTTCTTC
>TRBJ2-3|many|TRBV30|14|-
CAWSTGKGTDTQYF
TGTGCCTGGAGCACAGGGAAGGGGACAGATACGCAGTATTTT
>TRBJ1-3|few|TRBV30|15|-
CAWSTNAGVGNTIYF
TGTGCCTGGAGTACTAACGCAGGGGTCGGAAACACCATATATTTT
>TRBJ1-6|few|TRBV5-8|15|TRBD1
CASSPNRGHNSPLHF
TGTGCCAGCAGCCCGAACAGGGGTCATAATTCACCCCTCCACTTT
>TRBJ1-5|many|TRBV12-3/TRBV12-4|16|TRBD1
CASSATPGQAYQPQHF
TGTGCCAGCAGCGCTACACCGGGACAGGCCTATCAGCCCCAGCATTTT
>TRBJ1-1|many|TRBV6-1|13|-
CASSAQWNTEAFF
TGTGCCAGCAGTGCCCAGTGGAACACTGAAGCTTTCTTT
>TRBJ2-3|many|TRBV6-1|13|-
CASSSDSTDTQYF
TGTGCCAGCAGTTCTGACAGCACAGATACGCAGTATTTT
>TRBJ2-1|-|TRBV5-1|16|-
CASSLEESGSYNEQFF
TGCGCCAGCAGCTTGGAGGAGTCAGGGTCCTACAATGAGCAGTTCTTC
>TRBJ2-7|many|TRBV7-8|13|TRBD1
CASSLDRALEQYF
TGTGCCAGCAGCTTGGACAGGGCCCTCGAGCAGTACTTC
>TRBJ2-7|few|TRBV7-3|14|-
CAPQGHPVSYEQYF
TGTGCCCCCCAGGGACACCCAGTCTCCTACGAGCAGTACTTC
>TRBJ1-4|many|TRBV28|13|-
CASSFRGNEKLFF
TGTGCCAGCAGTTTTCGGGGAAATGAAAAACTGTTTTTT
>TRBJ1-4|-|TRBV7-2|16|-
CASSLELAGSREKLFF
TGTGCCAGCAGCTTAGAACTGGCAGGGTCTCGAGAAAAACTGTTTTTT
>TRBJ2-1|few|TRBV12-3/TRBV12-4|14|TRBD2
CASSLGGGTDEQFF
TGTGCCAGCAGTTTGGGGGGAGGGACCGATGAGCAGTTCTTC
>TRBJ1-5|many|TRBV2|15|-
CASTIQGPQGQPQHF
TGTGCCAGCACTATACAGGGCCCCCAGGGTCAGCCCCAGCATTTT
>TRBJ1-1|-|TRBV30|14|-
CAWTPGRHNTEAFF
TGTGCCTGGACCCCTGGCAGGCATAACACTGAAGCTTTCTTT